These 29 T cell receptor beta chains originate from one sample sequenced in a study of OX40 agonist ivuxolimab in advanced cancers. Receptor libraries were prepared by the immunoSEQ multiplex PCR assay. TCRdb's version of the immuneACCESS table is confined to in-frame rearrangements and falls short of the full clone set. An unresolved V gene accounts for under half of the shortfall where checked; the remainder is of unknown origin. Present in this sample are around 70,000 clones, roughly 80% of which were seen just once. Around 5% of the sample is held by the ten biggest clonotypes. This sample comprised CD4+ or CD8+ T cells sorted from blood, obtained in a trial of the OX40 agonist ivuxolimab. The receptors derive from an adult with an advanced solid tumor such as melanoma, head and neck, liver or kidney cancer.

This clone came up a few times. The chain uses TRBV5-1 and TRBJ1-3; perhaps TRBD1 as D (5 bases). V dropped 2 bases and J dropped 4 bases, with 13 bases sitting between them. The CDR3 has 15 residues. The germline V gene encodes CDR1 SGHRS and CDR2 YFSETQ. Here the CDR3 DNA reads TGCGCCAGCAGCTTCGTCGGGGCGTCCGGAAACACCATATATTTT. Translated: CASSFVGASGNTIYF.

The chain is built from TRBV9 and TRBJ1-1; D uncertain. Per the germline V gene, CDR1 is SGDLS and CDR2 is YYNGEE. The CDR3 sequence is 9 residues long. The V end lost 7 bases, the J end lost 8 bases, and 6 bases lay between the germline ends. In nucleotides, the CDR3 is TGTGCCAGCCTCGACGAAGCTTTCTTT. Protein sequence: CASLDEAFF. Supplemented by reference TRBV9 and TRBJ1-1, the full variable domain reads DSGVTQTPKHLITATGQRVTLRCSPRSGDLSVYWYQQSLDQGLQFLIQYYNGEERAKGNILERFSAQQFPDLHSELNLSSLELGDSALYFCASLDEAFFGQGTRLTVV.

This clone was seen a single time. This sequence joins TRBV5-6 and TRBJ2-7; D may match TRBD1 or TRBD2 (5 bases each). CDR1 and CDR2 (germline): SGHDT, YYEEEE. Trimming cost V 2 bases and J 3 bases, with 15 bases left between them. This CDR3 is 15 amino acids long. DNA of the CDR3: TGTGCCAGCAGCTTTTCGAGGGGCTTATACTACGAGCAGTACTTC. Protein sequence: CASSFSRGLYYEQYF.

CDR3 in DNA: TGTGCCAGCAGTTATACCCAGGGGGGAACTGAAGCTTTCTTT. This codes for CASSYTQGGTEAFF. The V gene is TRBV6-6, the J gene TRBJ1-1; 7 bases align to TRBD1. The length of the CDR3 is 14 residues. Germline loops: CDR1 MNHNY, CDR2 SVGAGI (reference sequence). V was pared by 3 bases and J by 5 bases, with 6 bases of the junction left unmatched.

The chain joins TRBV14 to TRBJ2-7; no reliable D call. CDR1 and CDR2 (germline): SGHDN, FVKESK. Trimming shortened V by 4 bases and J by 3 bases, and 7 bases separated the two germline ends. The CDR3 sequence is 12 residues long. This chain's CDR3 is CASSPHNYEQYF. The CDR3, as DNA: TGTGCCAGCAGCCCCCATAACTACGAGCAGTACTTC.

Regarding this clone: Other DNA sequences of this sample code for an identical CDR3. The chain uses TRBV5-1 and TRBJ2-7; possible D gene TRBD2, 6 bases. The CDR3 extends over 13 amino acids. The germline CDR1 and CDR2 sequences are SGHRS and YFSETQ. V lost 6 bases and J lost 6, with 16 bases in between. CDR3 sequence (DNA): TGCGCCAGCACGCGGGGAGGAACCCCCGAGCAGTACTTC. As protein: CASTRGGTPEQYF.

V and J are TRBV4-3 and TRBJ2-3; D possibly corresponds to TRBD2 (7 bases). This CDR3 spans 16 amino acids. V dropped 4 bases and J dropped 5 bases, with 19 bases sitting between them. Per the germline V gene, CDR1 is LGHNA and CDR2 is YSLEER. DNA for the CDR3: TGCGCCAGCAGCCGAGGGGGGAGGGCTGCTAGAGATACGCAGTATTTT. Translating it yields CASSRGGRAARDTQYF.

This clone was counted a few times. The chain is built from TRBV10-3 and TRBJ2-2, with a tentative D call TRBD1 (6 bases). The CDR3 consists of 15 residues. Looked up from germline, CDR1 is ENHRY and CDR2 is SYGVKD. Trimming removed 4 bases from V and 7 bases from J, with 16 bases in between. CDR3 sequence (DNA): TGTGCCATCAGTGCAGGGGTTGGAATTGACGGGGAGCTGTTTTTT. Amino acids: CAISAGVGIDGELFF.

The chain joins TRBV6-1 to TRBJ2-2; 10 bases align to TRBD1. This CDR3 region has 16 residues. Looked up from germline, CDR1 is MNHNS and CDR2 is SASEGT. Unmatched junction bases numbered 4, after V lost 0 bases and J lost 6 bases. The CDR3, as DNA: TGTGCCAGCAGTGAAGCGGACGGACAGGGGGCCGGGGAGCTGTTTTTT. This translates into CASSEADGQGAGELFF.

This chain joins TRBV29-1 and TRBJ2-3; D is uncertain. Germline CDR1 SQVTM, CDR2 ANQGSEA. V lost 5 bases, J lost 2 bases, and 8 bases lay in between. There are 12 residues in the CDR3. The CDR3 sequence is CSVFELTDTQYF. DNA of the CDR3: TGCAGCGTTTTTGAACTCACAGATACGCAGTATTTT.

CDR3 residues: CSVGGLGYTEAFF. The CDR3 DNA reads TGCAGCGTCGGAGGATTGGGTTACACTGAAGCTTTCTTT. The chain employs TRBV29-1 and TRBJ1-1, with unresolved D. V lost 6 bases, J lost 3 bases, and 14 bases lay in between. The CDR3 totals 13 residues. Germline V CDR1 and CDR2: SQVTM, ANQGSEA.

By share of the sample, this clone is medium-sized. The chain joins TRBV6-1 to TRBJ1-1, with D perhaps matching TRBD1 (5 bases). Trimming took off 5 bases at V and 0 bases at J, with 10 bases between the two ends. Germline CDR1 is MNHNS and CDR2 is SASEGT. The CDR3 sequence is 14 residues long. The chain's CDR3 is CASSFSGMNTEAFF. For the CDR3, the DNA is TGTGCCAGCAGTTTCTCAGGGATGAACACTGAAGCTTTCTTT.

This clone has just a few counts. The J gene is TRBJ2-7, the V gene TRBV13; TRBD2 agrees at 10 bases. Germline V CDR1 and CDR2: PRHDT, FYEKMQ (reference sequence). This CDR3 region has 15 residues. V shed 3 bases and J 3 bases; nucleotides not matched to a gene: 5. CDR3 protein: CASSFSSGRYYEQYF. DNA for the CDR3: TGTGCCAGCAGCTTTAGTAGCGGGAGGTACTACGAGCAGTACTTC.

The chain joins TRBV7-8 to TRBJ1-1, with D hard to call. CDR3 size: 14 residues. From germline, CDR1 is SGHVS and CDR2 FQNEAQ. Between the trimmed V and J ends, which lost 1 base and 4 bases, there was a span of 10 bases. CDR3 sequence reads: CASSLGSRGTEAFF. CDR3 DNA sequence: TGTGCCAGCAGCTTAGGGTCCCGGGGCACTGAAGCTTTCTTT.

The V call is TRBV30, the J call TRBJ2-5; no clear D. The J call may be mistaken, given a closer DNA end match to TRBJ2-7. CDR3 length equals 15 residues. Germline V lookup: CDR1 GTSNPN, CDR2 SVGIG (reference sequence). The CDR3, as DNA: TGTGCCTGGAGTTTTCCTTTTGGTGGGGCCTACGAGCAGTACTTC. The encoded protein is CAWSFPFGGAYEQYF.

The V gene is TRBV6-1, the J gene TRBJ1-2; 8 positions match TRBD1. V shed 8 bases, J shed 8 bases, and the junction held 4 bases outside the gene matches. Germline loops: CDR1 MNHNS, CDR2 SASEGT. The CDR3 contains 11 residues. CDR3 sequence reads: CASRQGQGYTF. As DNA, the CDR3 is TGTGCCAGCCGACAGGGGCAGGGCTACACCTTC.

The V and J genes are TRBV7-2 and TRBJ1-6; D perhaps matches TRBD1 (5 bases). The CDR3 is made up of 16 amino acids. Germline V gives CDR1 SGHTA, CDR2 FQGNSA. The germline V and J ends were trimmed by 0 bases and 8 bases, with 14 bases remaining between them. CDR3 in amino acids: CASSLAEWTGDSPLHF. The CDR3 coding sequence is TGTGCCAGCAGCTTAGCGGAGTGGACGGGGGATTCACCCCTCCACTTT.

J is TRBJ1-2 and V is TRBV6-4; 7 bases fit TRBD1. The V gene end was trimmed by 2 bases and the J gene end by 7 bases; junction bases not matched to a gene: 7. CDR3 length: 14 amino acids. CDR1 MRHNA and CDR2 SNTAGT come from the germline V gene. The CDR3 bases are TGTGCCAGCAGTGACACAGGGGAGAAGGGTGGCTACACCTTC. Protein sequence: CASSDTGEKGGYTF.

The gene calls are TRBV16 and TRBJ1-3; D remains ambiguous. The CDR3 covers 14 residues. V was clipped by 7 bases and J by 4 bases, with 14 bases between them. The germline V gene encodes CDR1 KGHSY and CDR2 FQNENV. The CDR3 loop is CASTPAAWGNTIYF. For the CDR3, the DNA is TGTGCCAGCACACCAGCGGCTTGGGGAAACACCATATATTTT.

This chain uses TRBV4-2 with TRBJ2-7; TRBD1 agrees at 10 bases. V lost 1 base, J lost 4 bases, and 7 bases stayed unmatched. From germline, CDR1 is LGHNA and CDR2 YNFKEQ. This CDR3 is built from 16 residues. The CDR3 DNA sequence: TGTGCCAGCAGCCAAGTTACCGGGACAGGGGCTTACGAGCAGTACTTC. Translation gives CASSQVTGTGAYEQYF.

V usage is TRBV13 and J usage is TRBJ2-7; TRBD2 aligns across 11 bases. After removal of 6 bases from V and 2 bases from J, the junction contained 6 bases not matched to a gene. The CDR3 contains 15 residues. Germline V gene sequence: CDR1 PRHDT, CDR2 FYEKMQ (reference sequence). The CDR3 sequence: CASRSGTSGAYEQYF. CDR3 in DNA: TGTGCCAGCAGGTCCGGGACTAGCGGAGCCTACGAGCAGTACTTC.

The chain recombines TRBV5-1 with TRBJ1-2, with D perhaps TRBD1 (5 bases). The CDR3 consists of 14 residues. Trimming took off 0 bases at V and 2 bases at J, with 8 bases between the two ends. CDR1 is SGHRS and CDR2 is YFSETQ in the germline V gene. In nucleotides, the CDR3 is TGCGCCAGCAGCTTGGAAACAGGAAACTATGGCTACACCTTC. The encoded protein is CASSLETGNYGYTF. The whole variable domain, remainder taken from reference TRBV5-1 and TRBJ1-2, is KAGVTQTPRYLIKTRGQQVTLSCSPISGHRSVSWYQQTPGQGLQFLFEYFSETQRNKGNFPGRFSGRQFSNSRSEMNVSTLELGDSALYLCASSLETGNYGYTFGSGTRLTVV.

The chain has TRBV11-2 and TRBJ2-6, with a weak D call TRBD2 (8 bases). This CDR3 is 18 amino acids long. The germline V gene has CDR1 SGHAT and CDR2 FQNNGV. V lost 10 bases and J 0 bases, leaving 22 bases between the germline ends. CDR3 DNA: TGTGCCACGCCTCGAGGGGGCGGGGGGCTCTCTGGGGCCAACGTCCTGACTTTC. The encoded protein is CATPRGGGGLSGANVLTF.

The V call is TRBV5-8, the J call TRBJ1-3, with D unresolved. V was clipped by 0 bases and J by 0 bases, with 10 bases between them. From germline, CDR1 is SGHTS and CDR2 YDEGEE. CDR3 length: 16 residues. CDR3 loop: CASSLGHQLSGNTIYF. The CDR3 DNA sequence: TGTGCCAGCAGCTTGGGGCACCAACTCTCTGGAAACACCATATATTTT.

The J gene is TRBJ2-1, the V gene TRBV4-2, with D perhaps assigned TRBD1 or TRBD2 (5 bases each). V lost 4 bases, J lost 8 bases, and 18 bases lay in between. The germline CDR1 and CDR2 sequences are LGHNA and YNFKEQ. This CDR3 spans 15 amino acids. CDR3 DNA sequence: TGTGCCAGCAGCCTAGGGACGCCAGGTGGGGATGAGCAGTTCTTC. It specifies CASSLGTPGGDEQFF.

The chain couples TRBV5-1 to TRBJ1-1, with D perhaps matching TRBD1 (5 bases). The CDR3 spans 16 residues. The V and J ends lost 1 base and 0 bases respectively, with 13 bases between them. CDR1 is SGHRS, CDR2 YFSETQ, per germline. In DNA form, the CDR3 reads TGCGCCAGCAGCTTGATCGTCAGGGTGATGAACACTGAAGCTTTCTTT. Translating it yields CASSLIVRVMNTEAFF.

This chain links TRBV27 with TRBJ2-7, with TRBD1 identical over 7 bases. Trimming at V came to 6 bases and at J to 1 base, leaving 3 bases not matched to a gene. Germline lookup yields CDR1 MNHEY and CDR2 SMNVEV (reference sequence). CDR3 length: 13 residues. CDR3 bases: TGTGCCAGCAGACCGACAGGGTCCTACGAGCAGTACTTC. This translates into CASRPTGSYEQYF.

This clone was seen only once. The chain is built from TRBV29-1 and TRBJ1-2; 7 bases agree with TRBD1. The trim removed 5 bases at V and 2 bases at J, leaving 2 bases unmatched. CDR3 length: 12 residues. CDR1 SQVTM and CDR2 ANQGSEA come from the germline V gene. The CDR3 loop reads CSVQQGNYGYTF. The CDR3 nucleotides are TGCAGCGTTCAACAGGGGAACTATGGCTACACCTTC.

The CDR3 DNA is TGTGCCAGCAGCCGGGGACAGGGGTTGGGGCCCCAGCATTTT. Protein sequence: CASSRGQGLGPQHF. This chain connects TRBV13 to TRBJ1-5; 10 bases are shared with TRBD1. V shed 5 bases and J 9 bases; nucleotides not matched to a gene: 7. Per the germline V gene, CDR1 is PRHDT and CDR2 is FYEKMQ (reference sequence). This CDR3 is built from 14 residues.